The 18 T cell receptor beta chains below all came from one sample that was sequenced in a study of patients and donors after allogeneic stem cell transplantation. TCRdb fed the RT-PCR reads into MiXCR, producing one record per CDR3 protein. The table lists 150,000 to 200,000 distinct CDR3 sequences, about 32% of them singletons. The sample was blood, either unsorted or a sorted T cell fraction (not recorded which). These receptors all come from a human donor who was either an allogeneic HSCT recipient or a stem cell or donor lymphocyte infusion donor (not recorded which). It is not recorded whose cells these are; they may come from a transplant donor.

In this sample, this clonotype turned up once. A read error may be the cause here, since a much bigger clone is one base away. The CDR3 is CASRRQGGIYEQYF. CDR3 DNA: TGTGCCAGCAGACGACAGGGAGGAATCTACGAGCAGTACTTC. The chain is built from TRBV27 and TRBJ2-7; perhaps TRBD1 as D (7 bases). CDR1 is MNHEY, CDR2 SMNVEV, per germline (reference sequence). Trimming took off 6 bases at V and 3 bases at J, with 15 bases between the two ends. CDR3 length: 14 residues.

There are a few counts of this clonotype. This chain links TRBV20-1 with TRBJ2-3; D call uncertain. Trimming removed 5 bases from V and 2 bases from J, with 2 bases in between. The length of the CDR3 is 10 residues. CDR1 DFQATT and CDR2 SNEGSKA come from the germline V gene (reference sequence). The CDR3: CSAATDTQYF. CDR3 in DNA: TGCAGTGCTGCCACAGATACGCAGTATTTT.

Comments on this clonotype: This CDR3 fails to terminate in the conserved phenylalanine or tryptophan, so it likely reflects a read error. The chain combines TRBV15 with TRBJ1-2; the D is unclear. From germline, CDR1 is LNHNV and CDR2 YYDKDF (reference sequence). The CDR3 is 15 amino acids. Trimming took 0 bases from V and 4 from J, leaving 12 bases between them. In DNA, the CDR3 is TGTGCCACCAGCAGAGACGGTGGCAGCCGCTATGGCTACACCTAC. This gives the protein CATSRDGGSRYGYTY.

This clonotype showed up just a few times. This chain connects TRBV10-3 to TRBJ1-1, with a weak D call TRBD1 (6 bases). Per the germline V gene, CDR1 is ENHRY and CDR2 is SYGVKD. Trimming removed 2 bases at V and 1 base at J, with 17 bases between. The CDR3 sequence is 17 residues long. The CDR3 region has the DNA TGTGCCATCAGTGAGCCTAGGGGGAGGGAGAGGAACACTGAAGCTTTCTTT. The encoded protein is CAISEPRGRERNTEAFF.

This clonotype was detected only a few times. The chain recombines TRBV7-9 with TRBJ2-3; no clear D. The ends were cut back, 2 bases at V and 6 bases at J, with 3 bases in the middle. The CDR3 spans 11 residues. Germline CDR1 reads SEHNR; CDR2 reads FQNEAQ (reference sequence). Here the CDR3 DNA reads TGTGCCAGCAGCTTATCTGATACGCAGTATTTT. It codes for CASSLSDTQYF.

The chain recombines TRBV6-5 with TRBJ2-7, with 14 bases identical to TRBD2. CDR3 length: 19 residues. Germline assignment: CDR1 MNHEY and CDR2 SVGAGI. Trimming took 0 bases from V and 0 from J; bases not matched to a gene: 7. CDR3 sequence reads: CASSYSYAGTSGSSYEQYF. CDR3 nucleotide sequence: TGTGCCAGCAGTTACTCATACGCCGGGACTAGCGGGAGCTCCTACGAGCAGTACTTC.

This chain connects TRBV5-1 to TRBJ1-4, with D uncertain. The CDR3 has 15 residues. V was clipped by 4 bases and J by 3 bases, with 13 bases between them. CDR1 is SGHRS, CDR2 YFSETQ, per germline. The CDR3 sequence is CASSPLWRPNEKLFF. The CDR3 DNA reads TGCGCCAGCAGCCCTCTGTGGAGGCCTAATGAAAAACTGTTTTTT.

The rearrangement joins TRBV5-1 to TRBJ2-7; 10 bases agree with TRBD2. V shed 0 bases and J 4 bases; nucleotides not matched to a gene: 4. The CDR3 spans 15 residues. Germline CDR1 is SGHRS and CDR2 is YFSETQ. In DNA form, the CDR3 reads TGCGCCAGCAGCTTGGGACTAGCGGGTAGATACGAGCAGTACTTC. Its translation: CASSLGLAGRYEQYF.

The chain joins TRBV6-5 to TRBJ1-1; D unclear. The CDR3 sequence is 14 residues long. V gave up 2 bases and J gave up 2 bases, with 9 bases separating them. Looked up from germline, CDR1 is MNHEY and CDR2 is SVGAGI. The DNA of the CDR3 is TGTGCCAGCAGTTACGGACGGCCTAACACTGAAGCTTTCTTT. This translates into CASSYGRPNTEAFF.

The V and J genes are TRBV7-9 and TRBJ2-1; the match to TRBD2 covers 7 bases. This CDR3 spans 15 amino acids. The germline V gene has CDR1 SEHNR and CDR2 FQNEAQ (reference sequence). V was pared by 3 bases and J by 10 bases, with 12 bases of the junction left unmatched. CDR3 sequence: CASSFSLPAGEEQFF. The CDR3 DNA reads as TGTGCCAGCAGCTTTTCTCTGCCGGCGGGAGAAGAGCAGTTCTTC.

The CDR3 sequence is CASSLVGGVETQYF. The DNA for the CDR3 is TGTGCCAGCAGCTTAGTAGGAGGGGTGGAGACCCAGTACTTC. The chain has TRBV7-2 and TRBJ2-5; perhaps TRBD2 as D (6 bases). V lost 1 base and J 5 bases, leaving 11 bases between the germline ends. The CDR3 extends over 14 amino acids. From germline, CDR1 is SGHTA and CDR2 FQGNSA.

The V call is TRBV5-4, the J call TRBJ2-1, with TRBD2 matching 7 bases. The CDR3 length is 16 residues. Germline loops: CDR1 SGHNT, CDR2 YYREEE (reference sequence). Trimming removed 1 base from V and 7 bases from J; junction bases left unmatched: 11. CDR3 nucleotide sequence: TGTGCCAGCAGCTTGAGTCCCAGCGGGACTTTAAATGAGCAGTTCTTC. This sequence encodes CASSLSPSGTLNEQFF. Complete variable domain (other parts from reference TRBV5-4 and TRBJ2-1): ETGVTQSPTHLIKTRGQQVTLRCSSQSGHNTVSWYQQALGQGPQFIFQYYREEENGRGNFPPRFSGLQFPNYSSELNVNALELDDSALYLCASSLSPSGTLNEQFFGPGTRLTVL.

This clonotype was seen ten or more times. This rearrangement joins TRBV27 to TRBJ1-3; D gene unclear. CDR3 length equals 15 residues. Between the trimmed V and J ends, which lost 2 bases and 0 bases, there was a span of 8 bases. Per germline, CDR1 MNHEY and CDR2 SMNVEV (reference sequence). Here the CDR3 reads CASSLTRISGNTIYF. The CDR3 DNA reads TGTGCCAGCAGTTTAACCAGGATCTCTGGAAACACCATATATTTT.

The chain couples TRBV2 to TRBJ2-7; no definite D call. CDR1 and CDR2 from the germline V gene are SNHLY and FYNNEI. The CDR3 is 14 residues long. V lost 3 bases, J lost 3 bases, and 12 bases lay in between. The CDR3 coding sequence is TGTGCCAGCAGTGACGGTTTCTACGTCTACGAGCAGTACTTC. Amino acid sequence: CASSDGFYVYEQYF.

This clonotype occurred a few times. The chain has TRBV27 and TRBJ1-2, with 7 nucleotides matching TRBD1. The germline V gene encodes CDR1 MNHEY and CDR2 SMNVEV (reference sequence). V lost 2 bases and J lost 9; bases outside the gene matches: 6. The CDR3 has 13 amino acids. The CDR3 sequence is CASSLGQGVSYTF. The CDR3 DNA follows: TGTGCCAGCAGTTTAGGTCAGGGGGTGAGCTACACCTTC.

This chain links TRBV6-5 with TRBJ2-3; D ambiguous. This CDR3 comprises 11 residues. The V gene's germline CDR1 is MNHEY and CDR2 SVGAGI. The germline V and J ends were trimmed by 6 bases and 3 bases, with 4 bases remaining between them. CDR3 amino acids: CASRLTDTQYF. The CDR3 DNA is TGTGCCAGCAGACTAACAGATACGCAGTATTTT.

The rearrangement joins TRBV11-3 to TRBJ1-5, with TRBD1 matching over 7 bases. The germline CDR1 and CDR2 sequences are SGHNT and YENEEA. CDR3 length equals 17 residues. J lost 3 bases, V lost 1 base, and 9 bases had no gene match. The CDR3, as DNA: TGTGCCAGCAGCTTAGTGAGGGACAGCAGGCCCAATCAGCCCCAGCATTTT. Residues: CASSLVRDSRPNQPQHF.

This clonotype has only a few counts. The chain uses TRBV6-2 or TRBV6-3 and TRBJ2-7, with D unclear. CDR1 is MNHEY and CDR2 is SVGEGT in the germline V gene. The CDR3 spans 12 residues. V was clipped by 10 bases and J by 0 bases, with 10 bases between them. The CDR3, as DNA: TGTGCCACTTCTTTCAGCTCCTACGAGCAGTACTTC. As protein: CATSFSSYEQYF.